Following are 11 T cell receptor beta chains from one sample sequenced in a study of T-cell memory formation after mild COVID-19. TCRdb independently ran MiXCR on the 5' RACE reads; one entry per CDR3 protein. Of 350,000 to 400,000 distinct CDR3 sequences listed, under 25% were seen once; the top ten hold approximately 12%. Material for sequencing was PBMCs or a T cell subset sorted from them (not recorded which). The source of these receptors is an adult woman who had mild COVID-19 (a few samples of this study predate the infection). Cell type and time point are not known.

The genes are TRBV12-3 or TRBV12-4 and TRBJ2-3; D gene uncertain. The CDR3 length is 14 residues. Trimming removed 2 bases from V and 1 base from J, with 7 bases in between. CDR3 coding DNA: TGTGCCAGCAGTTTATTTACCGGCACAGATACGCAGTATTTT. Translating it yields CASSLFTGTDTQYF.

A word on this clonotype: This clone may be a read error of a much larger clone one base away. The V and J genes are TRBV7-2 and TRBJ1-1; D gene uncertain. CDR3 length: 14 residues. The germline V gene encodes CDR1 SGHTA and CDR2 FQGNSA. The CDR3 reads CANSLNSGNTEAFF. The CDR3 bases are TGTGCCAACAGCTTAAACTCCGGGAACACTGAAGCTTTCTTT. Complete variable domain (other parts from reference TRBV7-2 and TRBJ1-1): GAGVSQSPSNKVTEKGKDVELRCDPISGHTALYWYRQSLGQGLEFLIYFQGNSAPDKSGLPSDRFSAERTGGSVSTLTIQRTQQEDSAVYLCANSLNSGNTEAFFGQGTRLTVV.

The chain combines TRBV19 with TRBJ2-7, with a weak D call TRBD2 (6 bases). Deletions cut 2 bases from V and 3 bases from J, with 14 bases between. This CDR3 is built from 15 residues. Germline assignment: CDR1 LNHDA and CDR2 SQIVND (reference sequence). CDR3 region: CASSITWGVGYEQYF. The CDR3 nucleotides read TGTGCCAGTAGTATAACGTGGGGGGTCGGCTACGAGCAGTACTTC.

This chain's CDR3 is CSARDAPGLADSYNEQFF. The CDR3 DNA reads TGCAGTGCTAGAGACGCACCGGGACTAGCGGACTCCTACAATGAGCAGTTCTTC. The rearrangement links TRBV20-1 to TRBJ2-1, with 11 nucleotides matching TRBD2. This CDR3 is 18 amino acids long. Germline-derived CDR1 and CDR2 are DFQATT and SNEGSKA (reference sequence). After removal of 0 bases from V and 0 bases from J, the junction contained 7 bases not matched to a gene.

The chain links TRBV6-2 or TRBV6-3 to TRBJ2-7, with 7 bases aligning to TRBD2. The CDR3 extends over 17 amino acids. The germline CDR1 and CDR2 sequences are MNHEY and SVGEGT. The junction had 11 bases not matched to a gene; V was cut back by 2 bases and J by 1 base. The CDR3 spells CASSYVLAVTYSYEQYF. The CDR3 nucleotides are TGTGCCAGCAGTTACGTGCTAGCGGTCACCTATTCCTACGAGCAGTACTTC.

This clonotype occurred a few times. This rearrangement joins TRBV5-6 to TRBJ2-5; TRBD2 aligns across 10 bases. The CDR3 contains 16 residues. Trimming removed 2 bases from V and 2 bases from J; junction bases left unmatched: 6. Germline V gene sequence: CDR1 SGHDT, CDR2 YYEEEE. The CDR3 is CASSFTSGAYQETQYF. The CDR3 bases are TGTGCCAGCAGCTTTACTAGCGGGGCTTATCAAGAGACCCAGTACTTC.

This clonotype was detected only a few times. The V and J genes are TRBV12-3 or TRBV12-4 and TRBJ1-1; D is unclear. The CDR3 has 15 amino acids. V was shortened by 0 bases and J by 0 bases, with 8 bases between the two germline ends. The CDR3 loop is CASSLAQTLNTEAFF. The CDR3 DNA is TGTGCCAGCAGTTTAGCGCAGACCTTGAACACTGAAGCTTTCTTT.

The gene calls are TRBV12-3 or TRBV12-4 and TRBJ2-4; D not resolved. V lost 7 bases and J lost 8, with 9 bases in between. This CDR3 has 11 residues. The CDR3 DNA follows: TGTGCCAGCACCTCCGGACACATTCAGTACTTC. It yields the protein CASTSGHIQYF.

This clonotype was detected a few times. This chain joins TRBV9 and TRBJ2-7; TRBD2 matches 7 bases. The CDR3 has 15 amino acids. Per germline, CDR1 SGDLS and CDR2 YYNGEE. V shed 1 base and J 1 base; nucleotides not matched to a gene: 5. The CDR3 sequence: CASSVSLAASYEQYF. Here the CDR3 DNA reads TGTGCCAGCAGCGTATCTCTAGCGGCATCCTACGAGCAGTACTTC.

This clonotype was picked up a small number of times. The chain recombines TRBV24-1 with TRBJ2-7; possibly TRBD1 for D (6 bases). The V end was cut by 9 bases, the J end by 0 bases, with 11 bases between. The CDR3 totals 13 residues. CDR1 and CDR2 from the germline V gene are KGHDR and SFDVKD. The CDR3 nucleotides read TGTGCCACCCAAGGACAGAACTCCTACGAGCAGTACTTC. Protein product: CATQGQNSYEQYF.

This clonotype was counted many times. The chain uses TRBV5-6 and TRBJ2-3; possible D gene TRBD1, 6 bases. Trimming left V 7 bases short and J 4 bases short, with 13 bases between. CDR1 is SGHDT, CDR2 YYEEEE, per germline. The CDR3 covers 13 residues. The CDR3 region is CASSRGGADTQYF. CDR3 DNA sequence: TGTGCCAGCTCCCGAGGGGGAGCAGATACGCAGTATTTT.